A selection of T cell receptor beta chains follows, all from one sample in a study of CD8+ T cells in alopecia areata. The repertoire was sequenced with immunoSEQ multiplex PCR; TCRdb's copy has only in-frame clones and lacks some. The data show 150,000 to 200,000 clones, 55% seen once. The sample was CD4+ T cells sorted from blood. The receptors originated from a human donor in good health. CDR3s include the opening cysteine and the closing phenylalanine or tryptophan. The D gene is left open where the match is weak. The size entry is marked missing in some rows and otherwise reads once, few, many or a size class.

j_call clone_size d_call v_call cdr3_nt cdr3_aa
TRBJ1-5 NA NA TRBV29-1 TGCAGCGTGAGCGGGGGTAGCAATCAGCCCCAGCATTTT CSVSGGSNQPQHF
TRBJ2-5 NA TRBD2 TRBV2 TGTGCCAGCAGTGGTGGCGGACTAGCCAACCAAGAGACCCAGTACTTC CASSGGGLANQETQYF
TRBJ2-7 NA TRBD1 TRBV28 TGTGCCAGCAGTTTATCTCCGGGACAGGGGGTTCCGTACTTC CASSLSPGQGVPYF
TRBJ2-5 NA NA TRBV9 TGTGCCAGCAGCGTAGCTACAATGGGGGCCCAAGAGACCCAGTACTTC CASSVATMGAQETQYF
TRBJ1-2 NA NA TRBV15 TGTGCCACCAGTTGGTCAGGGGATGGCTACACCTTC CATSWSGDGYTF
TRBJ2-7 NA NA TRBV30 TGTGCCTGGAGTGCACTTAGGGAAGGAGAGCAGTACTTC CAWSALREGEQYF
TRBJ2-3 NA TRBD2 TRBV5-4 TGTGCCAGCAGCCGGGACGTACTAGCGGGAAGCACAGATACGCAGTATTTT CASSRDVLAGSTDTQYF
TRBJ2-3 once NA TRBV25-1 TGTGCCAGCAGTGATTCGTGGGAGGTTGATACGCAGTATTTT CASSDSWEVDTQYF
TRBJ2-7 NA NA TRBV4-1 TGCGCCAGCAGCCAAGGGTCTCGGACAGCACCTTGGGAGCAGTACTTC CASSQGSRTAPWEQYF
TRBJ2-7 NA NA TRBV30 TGTGCCTGGAGTCCAGGGCCTTACGAGCAGTACTTC CAWSPGPYEQYF
TRBJ1-2 NA NA TRBV2 TGTGCCAGCAGTGAGCACGTCGGAAACGGCTACACCTTC CASSEHVGNGYTF
TRBJ2-2 NA NA TRBV6-5 TGTGCCACCATATCTCGAACCGGGGAGCTGTTTTTT CATISRTGELFF
TRBJ2-7 NA TRBD1 TRBV30 TGTGCCTGGAGTGGGCAGGGGGTTTACGAGCAGTACTTC CAWSGQGVYEQYF
TRBJ2-1 NA NA TRBV29-1 TGCAGCGTTGTAAGCGGCTTCTCCTACAATGAGCAGTTCTTC CSVVSGFSYNEQFF